The clone carrying this T cell receptor beta chain was seen a few times. The antigen is undetermined. These data originate in a study of regulatory T cells in long-lasting Graves disease. Study outcomes and limitations: Lower TCR diversity characterized persistent Graves' patients relative to newly diagnosed patients.

Both iRepertoire HTBI primers and Arm-PCR of CDR3 regions were used to build the TCR beta libraries. TCRdb used MiXCR to reprocess the multiplex PCR reads, holding one entry per CDR3 protein. The table records hundreds of thousands of distinct CDR3 sequences, 15% to 20% of them present only once. CDR3 length: 13 residues. V shed 2 bases and J shed 5 bases, with 10 bases lying between them. CDR1 and CDR2 from the germline V gene are SGHRS and YFSETQ. The time point was: newly diagnosed GD, antithyroid drugs for less than 3 months. RNA extracted from PBMCs served as the sequencing template. This sample also belongs to another study, concerning T cells in Graves' hyperthyroidism and ophthalmopathy.

The TCR comes from a woman aged 35-65 years with Graves disease. This material consisted of peripheral blood mononuclear cells (PBMCs), taken at new diagnosis, from a patient treated with antithyroid drugs. This chain links TRBV5-1 with TRBJ1-1; maybe TRBD1 (6 bases). The CDR3 here is CASSFAGETEAFF. CDR3 nucleotide sequence: TGCGCCAGCAGCTTTGCAGGGGAGACTGAAGCTTTCTTT.